Below are 10 T cell receptor beta chains sequenced from a single sample in a study of blood T cell repertoires in COVID-19. Only in-frame clones appear in the TCRdb table, and some are missing; sequencing was by immunoSEQ multiplex PCR. The sample holds 15,000 to 20,000 clones, approximately 88% seen once. The sample was peripheral blood. The source of these receptors is a woman older than 75 with COVID-19, enrolled during active disease.

The chain uses TRBV27 and TRBJ1-2; tentatively, D is TRBD1 (6 bases). The CDR3 spans 14 residues. V was pared by 1 base and J by 4 bases, with 10 bases between. CDR1 is MNHEY, CDR2 SMNVEV, per germline (reference sequence). The CDR3 coding sequence is TGTGCCAGCAGTTTATTCAGGGGCGGCTATGGCTACACCTTC. Translated, it gives CASSLFRGGYGYTF.

The gene calls are TRBV6-2 or TRBV6-3 and TRBJ2-3; 8 positions agree with TRBD2. V dropped 5 bases and J dropped 2; count of bases not matched to a gene: 6. Per the germline V gene, CDR1 is MNHEY and CDR2 is SVGEGT. CDR3 size: 15 residues. DNA of the CDR3: TGTGCCAGCAGTGGAAGCGGGGGATTCACAGATACGCAGTATTTT. Protein product: CASSGSGGFTDTQYF.

The rearrangement uses TRBV2 and TRBJ2-7; 7 nucleotides align to TRBD1. There are 15 residues in the CDR3. V shed 2 bases and J 6 bases; nucleotides not matched to a gene: 10. Germline loops: CDR1 SNHLY, CDR2 FYNNEI. DNA for the CDR3: TGTGCCAGCAGTGAAATTACAGGGGCACCGAGCGAGCAGTACTTC. Its translation: CASSEITGAPSEQYF.

The gene calls are TRBV4-2 and TRBJ2-5; TRBD2 agrees at 10 bases. CDR3 length: 17 residues. The germline V gene encodes CDR1 LGHNA and CDR2 YNFKEQ. V was clipped by 1 base and J by 2 bases; unmatched bases: 7. The CDR3 is CASSQGVRTSGQETQYF. DNA for the CDR3: TGTGCCAGCAGCCAAGGTGTAAGGACTAGCGGACAAGAGACCCAGTACTTC.

This sequence joins TRBV7-8 and TRBJ1-2; D might be TRBD1 (5 bases). This CDR3 spans 14 amino acids. The germline gives CDR1 SGHVS, CDR2 FQNEAQ. V lost 6 bases and J lost 6, with 17 bases in between. The CDR3 protein is CASSRREGQNGYTF. As DNA, the CDR3 is TGTGCCAGCAGTCGAAGGGAGGGGCAGAATGGCTACACCTTC.

Only one count was recorded for this clone. The V call is TRBV5-1, the J call TRBJ2-7; the D gene is possibly TRBD1 (6 bases). Germline V gene data show CDR1 as SGHRS and CDR2 as YFSETQ. The CDR3 is made up of 17 amino acids. V was pared by 0 bases and J by 0 bases, with 16 bases between. CDR3 loop: CASSLEAGTPSSYEQYF. The CDR3 region has the DNA TGCGCCAGCAGCTTGGAGGCAGGGACACCGAGCTCCTACGAGCAGTACTTC.

The J gene is TRBJ2-2, the V gene TRBV6-2 or TRBV6-3; 7 nucleotides agree with TRBD2. The V gene's germline CDR1 is MNHEY and CDR2 SVGEGT. The CDR3 runs 16 residues. V was clipped by 4 bases and J by 2 bases; unmatched bases: 7. The CDR3 DNA reads as TGTGCCAGCAGTTCCCATCTAGCGGCAAACACCGGGGAGCTGTTTTTT. This translates into CASSSHLAANTGELFF.

The gene calls are TRBV6-5 and TRBJ1-4; D gene unclear. The CDR3 length is 15 residues. CDR1 and CDR2 from the germline V gene are MNHEY and SVGAGI. With 0 bases removed from V and 7 bases from J, the gap between germline ends came to 12 bases. The CDR3 sequence: CASSYSLTGGEKLFF. DNA of the CDR3: TGTGCCAGCAGTTACTCACTCACTGGAGGTGAAAAACTGTTTTTT.

This clone was counted between two and nine times. The rearrangement links TRBV10-3 to TRBJ1-3; tentative D call: TRBD1 (6 bases). Germline lookup yields CDR1 ENHRY and CDR2 SYGVKD. V was shortened by 0 bases and J by 4 bases, with 16 bases between the two germline ends. This CDR3 comprises 17 residues. The CDR3 coding sequence is TGTGCCATCAGTGAGTCCCCGACAGGTTGGTCCGGAAACACCATATATTTT. Protein sequence: CAISESPTGWSGNTIYF.

The chain employs TRBV25-1 and TRBJ1-1; D is perhaps TRBD1 (6 bases). This CDR3 is 14 amino acids long. Per the germline V gene, CDR1 is MGHDK and CDR2 is SYGVNS. Trimming cost V 3 bases and J 5 bases, with 13 bases left between them. For the CDR3, the DNA is TGTGCCAGCAGTGAGAACAGGGACGGGACTGAAGCTTTCTTT. Translating it yields CASSENRDGTEAFF.